These 32 T cell receptor beta chains were all obtained from the same sample, sequenced in a study of response to subunit inactivated influenza vaccine. TCRdb independently ran MiXCR on the RT-PCR reads; one entry per CDR3 protein. The sample has roughly 710,000 distinct CDR3 sequences, about 15% seen once. Material: PBMCs from blood, obtained approximately 15 days before vaccination. The receptors come from a man between 50 and 59 years old who received an inactivated influenza vaccine.

This clonotype was seen ten or more times. V and J are TRBV4-2 and TRBJ2-3; TRBD2 is a possible D gene (5 bases). The CDR3 extends over 16 amino acids. Germline CDR1 is LGHNA and CDR2 is YNFKEQ. V dropped 1 base and J dropped 8 bases, with 19 bases sitting between them. CDR3 region: CASSQGDGRRDTTQYF. DNA of the CDR3: TGTGCCAGCAGCCAAGGGGATGGGCGACGGGATACTACGCAGTATTTT.

The V gene is TRBV6-5, the J gene TRBJ2-7; 10 bases align to TRBD1. V dropped 3 bases and J dropped 3; count of bases not matched to a gene: 2. CDR3 length: 14 residues. Germline values: CDR1 MNHEY, CDR2 SVGAGI. DNA of the CDR3: TGTGCCAGCAGTTATTGGACAGGGGGCTACGAGCAGTACTTC. It translates to CASSYWTGGYEQYF.

This clonotype was seen many times. J is TRBJ2-1 and V is TRBV5-1; 8 nucleotides match TRBD2. CDR3 length: 15 residues. V was pared by 0 bases and J by 10 bases, with 9 bases of the junction left unmatched. Germline V CDR1 and CDR2: SGHRS, YFSETQ. CDR3 DNA: TGCGCCAGCAGCTTGGACGGGACTAGTGTTACGGAGCAGTTCTTC. It encodes CASSLDGTSVTEQFF.

The rearrangement uses TRBV12-3 or TRBV12-4 and TRBJ1-5; 9 bases fit TRBD1. Germline trimming cut 5 bases from V and 5 bases from J; bases unmatched to any gene: 1. The length of the CDR3 is 13 residues. The CDR3 DNA reads TGTGCCAGCAGTGGGACAGGGTATCAGCCCCAGCATTTT. Encoded protein: CASSGTGYQPQHF.

This clonotype was detected ten times or more. V gene TRBV20-1 combines with J gene TRBJ2-5; no firm D call. The CDR3 loop spans 15 amino acids. CDR1 is DFQATT and CDR2 is SNEGSKA in the germline V gene (reference sequence). V was pared by 0 bases and J by 1 base, with 12 bases between. Here the CDR3 DNA reads TGCAGTGCTAGAGATGGAGCAGATCCCCAAGAGACCCAGTACTTC. Its protein product is CSARDGADPQETQYF.

Only a few counts were recorded for this clonotype. The V and J genes are TRBV4-2 and TRBJ1-2; D might be TRBD1 (6 bases). The germline V gene has CDR1 LGHNA and CDR2 YNFKEQ. This CDR3 contains 14 residues. The V gene lost 0 bases and the J gene lost 3 bases, with 8 bases spanning the gap. The CDR3 region is CASSQENRDYGYTF. The CDR3 DNA reads as TGTGCCAGCAGCCAAGAGAACAGGGACTATGGCTACACCTTC.

V is TRBV20-1 and J is TRBJ1-4; D unclear. The length of the CDR3 is 15 residues. Germline CDR1 and CDR2: DFQATT and SNEGSKA (reference sequence). Trimming removed 3 bases from V and 3 bases from J, with 14 bases in between. Written as DNA, the CDR3 is TGCAGTGCTAGGGCCAGAAGGGCAGCTAATGAAAAACTGTTTTTT. Protein: CSARARRAANEKLFF.

This clonotype appeared a few times. The genes are TRBV20-1 and TRBJ2-5; D unclear. The V and J ends lost 2 bases and 5 bases respectively, with 9 bases between them. The germline V gene encodes CDR1 DFQATT and CDR2 SNEGSKA (reference sequence). The CDR3 extends over 12 amino acids. CDR3 amino acids: CSARFRVETQYF. The CDR3 nucleotides are TGCAGTGCTAGATTCCGGGTTGAGACCCAGTACTTC.

This clonotype has ten or more counts. The V call is TRBV27, the J call TRBJ2-5; 7 nucleotides agree with TRBD2. The CDR3 loop spans 16 amino acids. V was pared by 0 bases and J by 4 bases, with 8 bases of the junction left unmatched. Germline V gene data show CDR1 as MNHEY and CDR2 as SMNVEV (reference sequence). CDR3 in amino acids: CASSLSRQTSSETQYF. For the CDR3, the DNA is TGTGCCAGCAGTTTATCCCGCCAGACTAGCTCAGAGACCCAGTACTTC.

This clonotype was seen a few times. The chain recombines TRBV29-1 with TRBJ1-1, with D unclear. Germline CDR1 and CDR2: SQVTM and ANQGSEA. The CDR3 is made up of 10 amino acids. V lost 7 bases to trimming and J lost 8 bases, with 11 bases between them. This CDR3 is CSASHNEAFF. CDR3 sequence (DNA): TGCAGCGCGAGCCATAACGAAGCTTTCTTT.

This clonotype was seen a few times. V usage is TRBV5-1 and J usage is TRBJ2-3; 12 nucleotides match TRBD2. The CDR3 covers 19 residues. Germline trimming cut 2 bases from V and 2 bases from J; bases unmatched to any gene: 12. CDR1 SGHRS and CDR2 YFSETQ come from the germline V gene. The DNA of the CDR3 is TGCGCCAGCAGCTTCGGGCGTCTAGCGGGAGGGCTGAACACAGATACGCAGTATTTT. It encodes CASSFGRLAGGLNTDTQYF.

In its sample, this clonotype was seen a few times. The genes are TRBV6-4 and TRBJ2-2, with D maybe TRBD1 (6 bases). In germline, CDR1 is MRHNA, CDR2 SNTAGT. The ends were cut back, 10 bases at V and 3 bases at J, with 15 bases in the middle. This CDR3 is 14 amino acids long. The CDR3 DNA sequence: TGTGCCACTCGACAGGAGTGGTACACCGGGGAGCTGTTTTTT. This sequence encodes CATRQEWYTGELFF.

This clonotype was observed a few times. The chain couples TRBV12-3 or TRBV12-4 to TRBJ1-6, with a tentative D call TRBD1 (6 bases). The ends were cut back, 0 bases at V and 10 bases at J, with 7 bases in the middle. The CDR3 runs to 13 residues. The CDR3, as DNA: TGTGCCAGCAGTTTAGCGGGGGCCTCACCCCTCCACTTT. Its translation is CASSLAGASPLHF.

The chain joins TRBV6-1 to TRBJ2-5, with 10 bases fitting TRBD2. The CDR3 extends over 15 amino acids. The V and J ends lost 7 bases and 4 bases, in that order; junction bases with no gene match: 9. Germline-derived CDR1 and CDR2 are MNHNS and SASEGT. The CDR3 DNA reads as TGTGCCAGCACCCTACTAGCGGGGTCCGTAGAGACCCAGTACTTC. It yields the protein CASTLLAGSVETQYF.

The V call is TRBV2, the J call TRBJ2-1; tentatively, D is TRBD2 (6 bases). The ends were cut back, 0 bases at V and 8 bases at J, with 8 bases in the middle. Per the germline V gene, CDR1 is SNHLY and CDR2 is FYNNEI. CDR3 size: 13 residues. CDR3 DNA sequence: TGTGCCAGCAGTGAAGCCCGGGAGCATGAGCAGTTCTTC. Translation gives CASSEAREHEQFF.

V and J are TRBV4-1 and TRBJ2-1, with TRBD2 identical over 10 bases. The V and J ends lost 2 bases and 0 bases, in that order; junction bases with no gene match: 7. CDR1 and CDR2 from the germline V gene are MGHRA and YSYEKL. The CDR3 extends over 18 amino acids. The chain's CDR3 is CASSQHIAGGVSYNEQFF. The CDR3 DNA follows: TGCGCCAGCAGCCAACACATAGCGGGGGGCGTCTCCTACAATGAGCAGTTCTTC.

The J gene is TRBJ1-1, the V gene TRBV29-1; 8 bases are shared with TRBD1. The CDR3 spans 10 residues. V lost 6 bases to trimming and J lost 11 bases; unmatched junction nucleotides: 5. The germline V gene encodes CDR1 SQVTM and CDR2 ANQGSEA. The CDR3 DNA reads as TGCAGCGTCCAGACAGGGGACGCTTTCTTT. It translates to CSVQTGDAFF.

The rearrangement joins TRBV14 to TRBJ2-7; possible D gene TRBD2, 6 bases. CDR3 size: 15 residues. Trimming took off 2 bases at V and 5 bases at J, with 16 bases between the two ends. Germline CDR1 reads SGHDN; CDR2 reads FVKESK. The CDR3 DNA is TGTGCCAGCAGCCAAATGGGATTCGGGGGAGACGAGCAGTACTTC. Translation gives CASSQMGFGGDEQYF.

This clonotype was detected ten times or more. The chain joins TRBV5-1 to TRBJ2-2; D ambiguous. Germline V gene data show CDR1 as SGHRS and CDR2 as YFSETQ. V lost 0 bases and J 0 bases, leaving 12 bases between the germline ends. CDR3 length: 17 amino acids. CDR3 DNA: TGCGCCAGCAGCTTGGTCGCGACACTTACGAACACCGGGGAGCTGTTTTTT. Amino acids: CASSLVATLTNTGELFF.

The CDR3 protein is CASSHPSSGANVLTF. The CDR3 coding sequence is TGTGCCAGCAGCCATCCTTCCTCTGGGGCCAACGTCCTGACTTTC. This chain joins TRBV14 and TRBJ2-6; unclear D gene. Germline V gene sequence: CDR1 SGHDN, CDR2 FVKESK. The V end lost 3 bases, the J end lost 0 bases, and 6 bases lay between the germline ends. This CDR3 is built from 15 residues. The full variable domain, in which reference TRBV14 and TRBJ2-6 provide the parts outside the CDR3, is EAGVTQFPSHSVIEKGQTVTLRCDPISGHDNLYWYRRVMGKEIKFLLHFVKESKQDESGMPNNRFLAERTGGTYSTLKVQPAELEDSGVYFCASSHPSSGANVLTFGAGSRLTVL.

There are a few counts of this clonotype. The chain is built from TRBV7-2 and TRBJ2-3, with D unclear. The CDR3 has 15 residues. CDR1 is SGHTA, CDR2 FQGNSA, per germline. V lost 2 bases and J lost 2, with 11 bases in between. CDR3 in amino acids: CASSLTATYTDTQYF. The CDR3 nucleotides read TGTGCCAGCAGCTTAACGGCTACCTACACAGATACGCAGTATTTT.

The chain couples TRBV28 to TRBJ2-3; D call uncertain. CDR1 is MDHEN, CDR2 SYDVKM, per germline. The CDR3 consists of 15 residues. Between the trimmed V and J ends, which lost 3 bases and 1 base, there was a span of 11 bases. CDR3 residues: CASSFGHSRTDTQYF. The CDR3 DNA follows: TGTGCCAGCAGTTTTGGGCATAGTCGCACAGATACGCAGTATTTT.

This clonotype showed up just a few times. The V gene is TRBV5-1, the J gene TRBJ2-7; a possible D gene is TRBD1 (8 bases). V lost 4 bases and J 2 bases, leaving 16 bases between the germline ends. The CDR3 consists of 15 residues. Germline CDR1 SGHRS, CDR2 YFSETQ. CDR3 region: CASSRGGQDTYEQYF. Written as DNA, the CDR3 is TGCGCCAGCAGCCGCGGGGGACAGGACACCTACGAGCAGTACTTC.

The sample holds many counts of this clonotype. J is TRBJ2-1 and V is TRBV3-1; D may be TRBD2 (6 bases). Germline loops: CDR1 LGHDT, CDR2 YNNKEL (reference sequence). Trimming took off 1 base at V and 14 bases at J, with 12 bases between the two ends. This CDR3 is built from 12 residues. The CDR3 DNA follows: TGTGCCAGCAGCCAAGGGCGGGACTTGGAGTTCTTC. It translates to CASSQGRDLEFF.

V usage is TRBV11-2 and J usage is TRBJ2-7; 10 bases are a match to TRBD1. The V segment lost 5 bases and the J segment 7 bases; nucleotides outside the gene matches: 11. Germline lookup yields CDR1 SGHAT and CDR2 FQNNGV. This CDR3 comprises 15 residues. CDR3 amino acids: CASSIIRTGGREQYF. The CDR3 region has the DNA TGTGCCAGCAGCATAATAAGGACAGGGGGTCGTGAGCAGTACTTC.

The genes are TRBV21-1 and TRBJ2-2; the table names TRBD1, a call not compared with the DNA. TRBV21-1 has pseudogene status. The CDR3 sequence is 17 residues long. CDR3 nucleotides: TGTGCCAGCAGCGACCAGAGAAGAGGGGTTCGCACCGGGGAGCTGTTTTTT. Protein product: CASSDQRRGVRTGELFF.

This clonotype was seen many times. The genes are TRBV11-2 and TRBJ2-2; D is perhaps TRBD2 (5 bases). CDR3 length: 16 residues. CDR1 is SGHAT, CDR2 FQNNGV, per germline. Trimming took off 0 bases at V and 0 bases at J, with 8 bases between the two ends. The CDR3 DNA reads as TGTGCCAGCAGCTTAGAGGGTAGCGCGAACACCGGGGAGCTGTTTTTT. Translated: CASSLEGSANTGELFF.

The V and J genes are TRBV20-1 and TRBJ2-5; 7 positions agree with TRBD1. J was trimmed by 1 base and V by 5 bases; bases with no gene match: 4. Germline V gene sequence: CDR1 DFQATT, CDR2 SNEGSKA (reference sequence). This CDR3 has 13 residues. Here the CDR3 reads CSALDRFQETQYF. The CDR3, as DNA: TGCAGTGCTTTGGACAGGTTCCAAGAGACCCAGTACTTC.

The chain links TRBV20-1 to TRBJ1-6; 8 nucleotides match TRBD1. V gave up 2 bases and J gave up 7 bases; unmatched junction bases: 10. The CDR3 has 16 amino acids. Germline assignment: CDR1 DFQATT and CDR2 SNEGSKA (reference sequence). The CDR3 sequence: CSARIRDRGGNSPLHF. Here the CDR3 DNA reads TGCAGTGCTAGAATCCGCGACAGGGGAGGGAATTCACCCCTCCACTTT.

This clonotype was counted only a few times. The CDR3 nucleotides read TGTGCCAGCAGCGAGGGCGGCACGACTTTTAATACGCAGTATTTT. Translating it yields CASSEGGTTFNTQYF. V is TRBV9 and J is TRBJ2-3; D remains ambiguous. The V end was cut by 3 bases, the J end by 7 bases, with 18 bases between. The germline V gene has CDR1 SGDLS and CDR2 YYNGEE. This CDR3 is 15 amino acids long.

This clonotype was detected a few times. The V and J genes are TRBV4-1 and TRBJ2-6; D unresolved. CDR3 length equals 16 residues. CDR1 MGHRA and CDR2 YSYEKL come from the germline V gene. V lost 4 bases and J lost 5, with 15 bases in between. The CDR3 reads CASSLPIEPRANVLTF. The CDR3 region has the DNA TGCGCCAGCAGCCTCCCTATTGAGCCTCGGGCCAACGTCCTGACTTTC.

This chain links TRBV12-3 or TRBV12-4 with TRBJ1-2; possible D gene TRBD1, 6 bases. V dropped 5 bases and J dropped 5 bases, with 12 bases sitting between them. The CDR3 has 13 amino acids. CDR3 nucleotides: TGTGCCAGCAGTAATGGACAGAATTATGGCTACACCTTC. This encodes CASSNGQNYGYTF.